This T cell receptor beta chain was obtained from a study of T cells after yellow fever vaccination. A single record per CDR3 protein comes from TCRdb applying MiXCR to the 5' RACE reads. This sample yields roughly 350,000 distinct CDR3 sequences, of which over 3.5% are seen a single time; about 26% belongs to the top ten. This clonotype has more than one count but fewer than ten. Its antigen is not identified. Per germline, CDR1 MGHRA and CDR2 YSYEKL. The V and J ends lost 0 bases and 4 bases respectively, with 16 bases between them. The CDR3 consists of 17 residues. Study-wide findings and caveats: Researchers noted that a small share of clonotypes showed up in both CD4 and CD8 compartments.

Source: PBMCs, taken 5 days after the yellow fever booster vaccination. The clonotype originates from a man in his late teens or twenties who received the YFV17D yellow fever vaccine. The rearrangement joins TRBV4-1 to TRBJ1-5; perhaps TRBD1 as D (5 bases). The CDR3 here is CASSQDGPGRLNQPQHF. The CDR3 region has the DNA TGCGCCAGCAGCCAAGACGGGCCAGGGAGGTTGAATCAGCCCCAGCATTTT.